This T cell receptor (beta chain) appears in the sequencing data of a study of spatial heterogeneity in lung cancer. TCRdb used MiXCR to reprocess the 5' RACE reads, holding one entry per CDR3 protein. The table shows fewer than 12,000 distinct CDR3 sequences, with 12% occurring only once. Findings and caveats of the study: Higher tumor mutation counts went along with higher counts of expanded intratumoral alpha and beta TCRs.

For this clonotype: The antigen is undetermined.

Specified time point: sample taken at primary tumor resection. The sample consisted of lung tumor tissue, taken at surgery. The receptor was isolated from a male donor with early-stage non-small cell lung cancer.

In nucleotides, the CDR3 is TGTGCCAGCAGCCTATGGCGGGGGGCTCAGGACGAGCAGTACTTC. This gives the protein CASSLWRGAQDEQYF. This chain connects TRBV11-2 to TRBJ2-7, with 8 bases aligning to TRBD2. V shed 5 bases and J 5 bases; nucleotides not matched to a gene: 11. CDR1 and CDR2 (germline): SGHAT, FQNNGV. CDR3 length: 15 amino acids.